The 2 T cell receptor beta chains in this list originate from one sample, sequenced in a study of identical twins. Each CDR3 protein is one row after TCRdb ran MiXCR on the 5' RACE reads. The sample yields about 1.7 million distinct CDR3 sequences, around 29% seen once. What was sequenced was cord blood. Receptor source: a newborn girl in good health.

Only a few counts were recorded for this clonotype. The V gene is TRBV28, the J gene TRBJ2-3; D not certain. The CDR3 extends over 15 amino acids. Trimming took off 3 bases at V and 0 bases at J, with 10 bases between the two ends. Per the germline V gene, CDR1 is MDHEN and CDR2 is SYDVKM. CDR3 region: CASSFADASTDTQYF. Here the CDR3 DNA reads TGTGCCAGCAGTTTCGCCGACGCTAGCACAGATACGCAGTATTTT. Together with reference TRBV28 and TRBJ2-3, the CDR3 gives the full variable domain: DVKVTQSSRYLVKRTGEKVFLECVQDMDHENMFWYRQDPGLGLRLIYFSYDVKMKEKGDIPEGYSVSREKKERFSLILESASTNQTSMYLCASSFADASTDTQYFGPGTRLTVL.

CDR3 sequence: CASSPSNLVHNSPLHF. The CDR3 DNA sequence: TGCGCCAGCAGTCCCTCTAATTTGGTCCATAATTCACCCCTCCACTTT. V and J are TRBV10-2 and TRBJ1-6, with D unresolved. Deletions cut 5 bases from V and 5 bases from J, with 16 bases between. The CDR3 spans 16 residues. Per germline, CDR1 WSHSY and CDR2 SAAADI.